The T cell receptor beta chain under discussion was sequenced for a study of blood T cells in healthy people across ages. Overall study context: The capture of about one barcoded beta molecule per two T cells was achieved by template switching.

This clonotype has only a few counts. Losses at the gene ends were 4 bases for V and 3 bases for J; bases not matched to a gene: 5. CDR1 is SNHLY and CDR2 is FYNNEI in the germline V gene. The CDR3 spans 14 residues. Primed by a sample-barcoded 5' primer and a J-beta primer mix, a second PCR proceeded for roughly 6 to 12 cycles. TCRdb used MiXCR to reprocess the 5' RACE reads, holding one entry per CDR3 protein. The sample records roughly 900,000 distinct CDR3 sequences, roughly 52% being singletons. The gene calls are TRBV2 and TRBJ2-7; 8 bases align to TRBD1. The sequence came from a young man in good health. Sequenced: blood. The CDR3, as DNA: TGTGCCAGCAGTGGAGGACAGGGTAACTACGAGCAGTACTTC. Translating gives CASSGGQGNYEQYF.